This TCR beta chain was retrieved from a study of Ad26.COV2.S vaccination and SARS-CoV-2 variants. In the study overall: Donor was in the COV1001 Ad26.COV2.S trial arm. Donor got 5x10^10 or 1x10^11 viral particles of Ad26.COV2.S.

TCRdb's copy holds only in-frame clones and misses some; the assay was immunoSEQ multiplex PCR. The sample records about 400,000 clones, approximately 90% being singletons. With respect to this clone: The antigen remains undetermined.

The sample's treatment: around 19 received Ad26.COV2.S at low or high dose, single or two shots; about 5 received placebo; per-sample allocation not given. Day 63 after the first vaccine or placebo injection was the time point for sampling. This CDR3 contains 15 residues. V gave up 4 bases and J gave up 7 bases; unmatched junction bases: 6. Germline V lookup: CDR1 MDHEN, CDR2 SYDVKM. Study observations and caveats: Researchers reported similar non-spike TCR breadth in vaccine and placebo recipients. Assessments of TCR breadth and depth may have underestimated the total T cell responses.

The chain has TRBV28 and TRBJ2-1, with 11 positions matching TRBD2. The sequences come from peripheral blood, collected in a trial of Ad26.COV2.S vaccine versus placebo. This receptor was obtained from a person between 18 and 59 years old who received the Ad26.COV2.S COVID-19 vaccine or a placebo. This CDR3 is CASSYSSGRRNEQFF. For the CDR3, the DNA is TGTGCCAGCAGTTATTCTAGCGGGAGGAGGAATGAGCAGTTCTTC.